The clone carrying this T cell receptor (beta chain) came up many times. The sample comes from a study of T-cell reconstitution after alpha-beta-depleted transplantation in children. During its preparation, the TCRbeta library received unique molecular identifiers. TCRdb re-analysed the PCR reads in MiXCR, keeping a single row per CDR3 protein. Of a few hundred thousand distinct CDR3 sequences in the sample, around 9.9% were seen once. The germline V and J ends were trimmed by 3 bases and 4 bases, with 7 bases remaining between them. The germline V gene encodes CDR1 SGDLS and CDR2 YYNGEE. The CDR3 is 12 amino acids.

The source of this sequence is a human donor who donated a stem cell graft to a child with acute myeloid leukemia. Here the sequenced sample was PBMCs from the stem cell graft donor, taken from the stem cell graft. The V and J genes are TRBV9 and TRBJ1-1; possibly TRBD1 for D (5 bases). In DNA, the CDR3 is TGTGCCAGCAGCGCCCAGGGCACTGAAGCTTTCTTT. It encodes CASSAQGTEAFF.